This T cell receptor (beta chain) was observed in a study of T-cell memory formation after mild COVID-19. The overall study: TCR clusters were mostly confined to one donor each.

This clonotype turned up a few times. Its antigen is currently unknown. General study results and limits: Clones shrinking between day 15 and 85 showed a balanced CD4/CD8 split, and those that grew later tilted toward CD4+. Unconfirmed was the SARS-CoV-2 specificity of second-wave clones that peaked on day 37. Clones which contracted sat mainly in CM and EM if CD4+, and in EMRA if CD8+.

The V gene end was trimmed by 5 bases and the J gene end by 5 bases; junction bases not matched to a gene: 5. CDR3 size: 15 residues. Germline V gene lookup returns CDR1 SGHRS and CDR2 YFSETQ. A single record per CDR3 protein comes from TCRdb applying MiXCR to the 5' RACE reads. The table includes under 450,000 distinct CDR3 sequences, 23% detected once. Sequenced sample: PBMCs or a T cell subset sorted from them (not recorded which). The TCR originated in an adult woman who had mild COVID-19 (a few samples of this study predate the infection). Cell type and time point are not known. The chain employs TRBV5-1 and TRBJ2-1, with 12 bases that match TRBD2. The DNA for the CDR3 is TGCGCCAGCAGAGAAGGACTAGCGGGGAACAATGAGCAGTTCTTC. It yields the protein CASREGLAGNNEQFF.